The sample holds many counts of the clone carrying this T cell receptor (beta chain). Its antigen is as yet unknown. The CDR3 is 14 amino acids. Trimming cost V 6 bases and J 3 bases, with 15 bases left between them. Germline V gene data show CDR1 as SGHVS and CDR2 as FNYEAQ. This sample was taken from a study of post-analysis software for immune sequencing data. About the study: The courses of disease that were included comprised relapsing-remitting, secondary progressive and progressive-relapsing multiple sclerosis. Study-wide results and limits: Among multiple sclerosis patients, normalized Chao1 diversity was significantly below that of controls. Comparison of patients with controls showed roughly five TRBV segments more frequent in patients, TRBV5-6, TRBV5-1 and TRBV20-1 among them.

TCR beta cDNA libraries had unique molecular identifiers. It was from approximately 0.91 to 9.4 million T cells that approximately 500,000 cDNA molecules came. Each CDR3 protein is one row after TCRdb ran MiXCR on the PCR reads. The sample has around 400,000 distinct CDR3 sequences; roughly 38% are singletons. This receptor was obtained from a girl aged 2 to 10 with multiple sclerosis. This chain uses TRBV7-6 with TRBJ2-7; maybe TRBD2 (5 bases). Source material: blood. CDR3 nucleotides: TGTGCCAGCAGTCCTAGCCCCAACTACTACGAGCAGTACTTC. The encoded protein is CASSPSPNYYEQYF.